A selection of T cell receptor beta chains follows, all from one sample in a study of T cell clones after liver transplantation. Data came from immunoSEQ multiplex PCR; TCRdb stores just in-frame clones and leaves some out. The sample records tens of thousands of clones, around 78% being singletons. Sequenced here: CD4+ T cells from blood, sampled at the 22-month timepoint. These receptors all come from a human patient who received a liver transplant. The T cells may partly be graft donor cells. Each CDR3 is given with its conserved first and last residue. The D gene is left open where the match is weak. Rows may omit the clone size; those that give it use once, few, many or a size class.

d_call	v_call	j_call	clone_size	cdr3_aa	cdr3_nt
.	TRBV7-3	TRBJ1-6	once	CASSLRQGSNSPLHF	TGTGCCAGCAGCTTACGTCAGGGGTCTAATTCACCCCTCCACTTT
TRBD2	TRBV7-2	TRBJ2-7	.	CASSLAPGLGREQYF	TGTGCCAGCAGCTTAGCGCCGGGACTAGGAAGAGAGCAGTACTTC
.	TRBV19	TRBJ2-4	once	CASRPRTGGGTKNIQYF	TGTGCCAGTAGACCACGGACGGGTGGGGGAACCAAAAACATTCAGTACTTC
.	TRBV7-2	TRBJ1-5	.	CASSFSDSNQPQHF	TGTGCCAGCAGCTTTTCGGACAGCAATCAGCCCCAGCATTTT
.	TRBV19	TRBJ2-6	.	CASRVIGGANVLTF	TGTGCCAGTAGGGTCATAGGTGGGGCCAACGTCCTGACTTTC
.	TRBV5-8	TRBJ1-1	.	CASSLWEEAFF	TGTGCCAGCAGCTTGTGGGAGGAAGCTTTCTTT
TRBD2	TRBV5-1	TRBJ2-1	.	CASSIERGAYNEQFF	TGCGCCAGCAGCATAGAGCGGGGGGCCTACAATGAGCAGTTCTTC
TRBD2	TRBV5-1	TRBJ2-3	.	CASSFLAGGSDTQYF	TGCGCCAGCAGCTTCCTAGCGGGGGGGTCCGATACGCAGTATTTT
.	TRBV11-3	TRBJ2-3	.	CASSKTTTDTQYF	TGTGCCAGCAGCAAGACAACCACGGATACGCAGTATTTT
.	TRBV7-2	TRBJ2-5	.	CASSLVLRTRETQYF	TGTGCCAGCAGCTTAGTCTTAAGGACGAGGGAGACCCAGTACTTC
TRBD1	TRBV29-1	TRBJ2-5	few	CSANRRQGAQETQYF	TGCAGCGCCAACCGGCGACAGGGCGCCCAAGAGACCCAGTACTTC
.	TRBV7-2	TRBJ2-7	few	CASSLPPTYEQYF	TGTGCCAGCAGCTTACCCCCGACCTACGAGCAGTACTTC
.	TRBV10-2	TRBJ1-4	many	CASSPIATNEKLFF	TGCGCCAGCAGTCCTATCGCAACTAATGAAAAACTGTTTTTT
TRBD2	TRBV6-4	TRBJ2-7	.	CASRASGAYEQYF	TGTGCCAGCAGGGCTAGCGGGGCCTACGAGCAGTACTTC
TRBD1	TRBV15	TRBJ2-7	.	CATSRDHLRTGGAYEQYF	TGTGCCACCAGCAGAGATCATCTTCGGACAGGGGGCGCATACGAGCAGTACTTC
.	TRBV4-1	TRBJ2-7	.	CASSQEWVQTYYEQYF	TGCGCCAGCAGCCAAGAATGGGTACAAACCTACTACGAGCAGTACTTC
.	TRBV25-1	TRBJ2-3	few	CASSEGARGADTQYF	TGTGCCAGCAGTGAAGGGGCCCGTGGAGCGGATACGCAGTATTTT
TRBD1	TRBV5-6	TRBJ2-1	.	CASSPDRGRDEQFF	TGTGCCAGCAGCCCTGACAGGGGTCGCGATGAGCAGTTCTTC
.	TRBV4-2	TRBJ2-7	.	CASSQDPRGGGTYEQYF	TGTGCCAGCAGCCAAGATCCTCGTGGAGGGGGCACGTACGAGCAGTACTTC
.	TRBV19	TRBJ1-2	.	CASSIINYGYTF	TGTGCCAGTAGTATAATTAACTATGGCTACACCTTC
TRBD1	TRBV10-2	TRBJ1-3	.	CASSDHRGSSGNTIYF	TGCGCCAGCAGCGACCACAGGGGAAGCTCTGGAAACACCATATATTTT
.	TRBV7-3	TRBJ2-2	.	CASRSTATGELFF	TGTGCCAGCAGATCGACGGCGACCGGGGAGCTGTTTTTT
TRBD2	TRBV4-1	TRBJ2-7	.	CASSPSPRTSSYEQYF	TGCGCCAGCAGCCCCTCCCCCCGGACTAGTTCCTACGAGCAGTACTTC
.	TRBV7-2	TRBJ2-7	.	CASSLASREQYF	TGTGCCAGCAGCTTAGCCAGCCGCGAGCAGTACTTC
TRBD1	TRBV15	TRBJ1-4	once	CATSRFRLGTGDEKLFF	TGTGCCACCAGCAGATTCCGGTTGGGGACAGGGGATGAAAAACTGTTTTTT
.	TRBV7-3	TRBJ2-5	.	CASSSVGGGETQYF	TGTGCCAGCAGCTCCGTTGGAGGCGGAGAGACCCAGTACTTC
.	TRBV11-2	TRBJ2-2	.	CASSPITGELFF	TGTGCCAGCAGCCCCATAACCGGGGAGCTGTTTTTT
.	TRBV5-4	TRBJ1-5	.	CASSPTPGEPQHF	TGTGCCAGCAGCCCCACACCGGGGGAGCCCCAGCATTTT
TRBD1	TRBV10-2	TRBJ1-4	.	CASSDPGTGDEKLFF	TGCGCCAGCAGTGACCCCGGGACAGGGGATGAAAAACTGTTTTTT
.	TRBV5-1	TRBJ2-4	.	CASSLGLDSLATKNIQYF	TGCGCCAGCAGCTTGGGCCTAGACAGTTTAGCGACCAAAAACATTCAGTACTTC
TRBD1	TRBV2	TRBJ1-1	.	CASSDSDRGYVAEAFF	TGTGCCAGCAGTGATTCGGACAGGGGATACGTAGCTGAAGCTTTCTTT
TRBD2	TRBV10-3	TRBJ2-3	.	CAISGPRTSGTTDTQYF	TGTGCCATCAGTGGGCCGCGGACTAGCGGGACGACTGATACGCAGTATTTT
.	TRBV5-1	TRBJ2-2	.	CASSGGPNTGELFF	TGCGCCAGCAGCGGTGGGCCCAACACCGGGGAGCTGTTTTTT
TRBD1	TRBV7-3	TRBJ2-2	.	CASSPNPGQGTGELFF	TGTGCCAGCAGCCCAAACCCGGGACAGGGCACCGGGGAGCTGTTTTTT
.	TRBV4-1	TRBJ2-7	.	CASSQGEGIYEQYF	TGCGCCAGCAGCCAAGGAGAAGGGATCTACGAGCAGTACTTC
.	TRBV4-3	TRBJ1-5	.	CASSQAHDESLGPQHF	TGCGCCAGCAGCCAAGCACATGATGAGTCCTTAGGGCCCCAGCATTTT
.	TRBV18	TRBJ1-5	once	CASSPPSRGQPQHF	TGTGCCAGCTCACCACCGAGCAGGGGACAGCCCCAGCATTTT
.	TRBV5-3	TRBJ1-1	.	CARSLVSGRNTEAFF	TGTGCCAGAAGCTTGGTGTCAGGGAGGAACACTGAAGCTTTCTTT
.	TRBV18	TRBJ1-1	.	CASSPRHGDTEAFF	TGTGCCAGCTCACCACGGCACGGGGACACTGAAGCTTTCTTT
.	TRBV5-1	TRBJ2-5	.	CASSFGTQETQYF	TGCGCCAGCAGCTTTGGTACCCAAGAGACCCAGTACTTC
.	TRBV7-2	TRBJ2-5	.	CASSLVSQHQTQYF	TGTGCCAGCAGCTTAGTCTCCCAGCACCAGACCCAGTACTTC